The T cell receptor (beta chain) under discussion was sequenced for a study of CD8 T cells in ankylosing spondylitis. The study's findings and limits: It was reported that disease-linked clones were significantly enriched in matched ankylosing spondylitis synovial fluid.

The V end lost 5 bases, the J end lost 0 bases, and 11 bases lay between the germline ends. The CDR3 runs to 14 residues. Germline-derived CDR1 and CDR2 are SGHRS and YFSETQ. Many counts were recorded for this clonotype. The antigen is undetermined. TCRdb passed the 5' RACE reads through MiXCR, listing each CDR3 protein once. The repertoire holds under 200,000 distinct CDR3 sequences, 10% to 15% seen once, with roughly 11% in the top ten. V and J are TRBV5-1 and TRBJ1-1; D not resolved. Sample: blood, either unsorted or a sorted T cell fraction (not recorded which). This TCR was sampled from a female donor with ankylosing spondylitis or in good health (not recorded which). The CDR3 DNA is TGCGCCAGCAGACGATGGCAGATGAACACTGAAGCTTTCTTT. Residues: CASRRWQMNTEAFF.